The 9 T cell receptor beta chains below all came from one sample that was sequenced in a study. TCRdb reanalysed the 5' RACE reads using MiXCR and keeps one entry per CDR3 protein. The sample has about 9,000 distinct CDR3 sequences, about 45% seen once. Tregs were sorted as CD4+CD25+CD127-/low cells. Material for sequencing was Tregs sorted from a lymph node. These TCRs come from a female donor with breast cancer.

In this sample, this clonotype turned up a few times. The chain's CDR3 is CSARGDSTYEQYF. CDR3 in DNA: TGCAGTGCTAGAGGGGACAGTACCTACGAGCAGTACTTC. This chain joins TRBV20-1 and TRBJ2-7, with TRBD1 identical over 7 bases. CDR1 and CDR2 (germline): DFQATT, SNEGSKA (reference sequence). The CDR3 spans 13 residues. Trimming at V came to 1 base and at J to 2 bases, leaving 2 bases not matched to a gene.

The chain employs TRBV5-1 and TRBJ2-1, with D unclear. This CDR3 has 14 amino acids. Germline V CDR1 and CDR2: SGHRS, YFSETQ. V lost 4 bases, J lost 1 base, and 9 bases lay in between. The CDR3 reads CASSPDGSYNEQFF. DNA for the CDR3: TGCGCCAGCAGCCCGGACGGATCCTACAATGAGCAGTTCTTC.

Worth noting for this clonotype: At one end the junction does not follow the germline gene, possibly because of a read error. In DNA, the CDR3 is TGTGCCAGCAGCTTAGCTAGCGGGGGCCGAACCTACGAGCGGTACTTC. This codes for CASSLASGGRTYERYF. J is TRBJ2-7 and V is TRBV7-9, with 9 bases fitting TRBD2. In germline, CDR1 is SEHNR, CDR2 FQNEAQ (reference sequence). The CDR3 totals 16 residues.

The CDR3 loop is CAISVAGGGNNEQFF. The CDR3, as DNA: TGTGCCATCAGCGTAGCGGGGGGCGGTAACAATGAGCAGTTCTTC. The J gene is TRBJ2-1, the V gene TRBV10-3; 10 bases are shared with TRBD2. The CDR3 has 15 residues. Germline V gene lookup returns CDR1 ENHRY and CDR2 SYGVKD. The J segment lost 5 bases and the V segment lost 6 bases, leaving 7 bases of the junction unmatched.

This sequence joins TRBV12-3 or TRBV12-4 and TRBJ1-1, with unresolved D. The CDR3 covers 13 residues. The V and J ends lost 1 base and 14 bases respectively, with 17 bases between them. The CDR3 loop is CASSLGTDPALFF. In DNA form, the CDR3 reads TGTGCCAGCAGTTTAGGCACAGACCCGGCCTTGTTCTTT.

The genes are TRBV7-3 and TRBJ1-1; D is perhaps TRBD1 (5 bases). Trimming took 7 bases from V and 2 from J, leaving 17 bases between them. This CDR3 has 15 residues. Germline assignment: CDR1 SGHTA and CDR2 FQGTGA. CDR3 nucleotide sequence: TGTGCCAGCACCTCTTACGAAGGGGCCAACACTGAAGCTTTCTTT. This encodes CASTSYEGANTEAFF. Complete variable domain (other parts from reference TRBV7-3 and TRBJ1-1): GAGVSQTPSNKVTEKGKYVELRCDPISGHTALYWYRQSLGQGPEFLIYFQGTGAADDSGLPNDRFFAVRPEGSVSTLKIQRTERGDSAVYLCASTSYEGANTEAFFGQGTRLTVV.

The chain is built from TRBV4-1 and TRBJ1-3; no firm D call. Germline CDR1 MGHRA, CDR2 YSYEKL. The CDR3 has 16 residues. Trimming shortened V by 2 bases and J by 0 bases, and 11 bases separated the two germline ends. The CDR3: CASSQYPADSGNTIYF. In DNA form, the CDR3 reads TGCGCCAGCAGCCAATATCCGGCAGACTCTGGAAACACCATATATTTT.

V gene TRBV7-3 combines with J gene TRBJ2-6; D not resolved. CDR3 size: 17 residues. Trimming took off 5 bases at V and 1 base at J, with 15 bases between the two ends. Germline CDR1 and CDR2: SGHTA and FQGTGA. The CDR3 DNA reads TGTGCCAGCAGCCCTAACTCGGCGGTGTCTGGGGCCAACGTCCTGACTTTC. It encodes CASSPNSAVSGANVLTF.

The sample holds one count of this clonotype. V gene TRBV27 combines with J gene TRBJ2-7, with 8 positions matching TRBD1. With V trimmed by 3 bases and J by 3 bases, 7 bases remained unmatched. CDR3 length equals 15 residues. CDR1 and CDR2 from the germline V gene are MNHEY and SMNVEV (reference sequence). The CDR3 protein is CASSLGTGGFYEQYF. Written as DNA, the CDR3 is TGTGCCAGCAGTTTGGGAACAGGGGGTTTCTACGAGCAGTACTTC.